The 2 T cell receptor beta chains in this list originate from one sample, sequenced in a study of blood T cell repertoires in COVID-19. The protocol was immunoSEQ multiplex PCR, while the TCRdb copy is restricted to in-frame clones and leaves out a portion. The sample shows about 160,000 clones, about 80% of them seen only once. The sample comprised peripheral blood. These TCRs come from a woman in her thirties or forties with COVID-19, enrolled during active disease.

In its sample, this clone was seen once. This chain joins TRBV6-6 and TRBJ2-5, with 9 bases fitting TRBD1. The CDR3 is 13 amino acids. With 7 bases clipped from V and 5 bases from J, the junction kept 5 bases outside the gene matches. Per germline, CDR1 MNHNY and CDR2 SVGAGI (reference sequence). Here the CDR3 DNA reads TGTGCCAGCAAGGACAGGGGCTGGGAGACCCAGTACTTC. Translation gives CASKDRGWETQYF.

The chain links TRBV11-2 to TRBJ2-1; 9 bases line up with TRBD2. Looked up from germline, CDR1 is SGHAT and CDR2 is FQNNGV. The V gene end was trimmed by 4 bases and the J gene end by 6 bases; junction bases not matched to a gene: 13. This CDR3 contains 17 residues. The CDR3 region has the DNA TGTGCCAGCAGCTCGAAACGGGCGGGAGGGTCCATCAATGAGCAGTTCTTC. This gives the protein CASSSKRAGGSINEQFF. The whole variable domain, remainder taken from reference TRBV11-2 and TRBJ2-1, is EAGVAQSPRYKIIEKRQSVAFWCNPISGHATLYWYQQILGQGPKLLIQFQNNGVVDDSQLPKDRFSAERLKGVDSTLKIQPAKLEDSAVYLCASSSKRAGGSINEQFFGPGTRLTVL.